Listed below are T cell receptor beta chains from one sample, sequenced in a study of control samples from healthy donors and cancer patients. Here immunoSEQ multiplex PCR was the method, and the copy in TCRdb shows in-frame clones only, minus some. Of around 160,000 clones listed, more than 85% are singletons. The sample was blood. All receptors come from a man between 18 and 35 years old in good health. Both conserved end residues are part of each CDR3. Fields, in order: J gene, clone size, D gene, CDR3 length, V gene, CDR3 DNA, CDR3 protein. A D gene is named only where the DNA matches it firmly. Clone size appears in some rows only: once, few, many, or a class for an expanded clone.

TRBJ1-2	-	TRBD1	14	TRBV5-1	TGCGCCAGCAGTCTAGGGGGCGAGGGCTATGGCTACACCTTC	CASSLGGEGYGYTF
TRBJ1-5	-	-	13	TRBV6-5	TGTGCCAGCAAACGAGGGGGTAATCAGCCCCAGCATTTT	CASKRGGNQPQHF
TRBJ2-1	-	TRBD2	13	TRBV27	TGTGCCAGCAGTTTGGGTAGCGGGAATGAGCAGTTCTTC	CASSLGSGNEQFF
TRBJ2-3	-	TRBD1	16	TRBV6-4	TGTGCCAGCAGTGAAGGGACAGGGATACCCACAGATACGCAGTATTTT	CASSEGTGIPTDTQYF
TRBJ2-3	-	-	15	TRBV6-2/TRBV6-3	TGTGCCAGCAGCCGTCTCACTAGGAGCACAGATACGCAGTATTTT	CASSRLTRSTDTQYF
TRBJ1-1	-	-	14	TRBV10-3	TGTGCCATCACGCCTGTCGTCGAGTCCACTGAAGCTTTCTTT	CAITPVVESTEAFF
TRBJ1-1	-	-	14	TRBV24-1	TGTGCCACCAGTGACCCTACAATGAACACTGAAGCTTTCTTT	CATSDPTMNTEAFF
TRBJ1-1	-	-	15	TRBV7-2	TGTGCCAGCAGCTTAATCGGCGAGAAGAACACTGAAGCTTTCTTT	CASSLIGEKNTEAFF
TRBJ1-4	-	-	13	TRBV4-1	TGCGCCAGCAGCCAGGCTACAGATGAAAAACTGTTTTTT	CASSQATDEKLFF
TRBJ2-6	-	-	15	TRBV30	TGTGCCTGGAGCCTACTCCCATCTGGGGCCAACGTCCTGACTTTC	CAWSLLPSGANVLTF
TRBJ1-3	once	TRBD1	16	TRBV5-1	TGCGCCAGCAGCTTGGTGGGACAGGGCTACGGAAACACCATATATTTT	CASSLVGQGYGNTIYF
TRBJ1-2	-	-	15	TRBV14	TGTGCCAGCAGCCAAGACGCCAGACCTAACTATGGCTACACCTTC	CASSQDARPNYGYTF
TRBJ2-3	-	TRBD2	16	TRBV28	TGTGCCAGCAGTTGCCGACTAGCGGGAGCTTCAGATACGCAGTATTTT	CASSCRLAGASDTQYF
TRBJ1-2	-	-	13	TRBV24-1	TGTGCCACCAGTGCGGGAGGGTCGGATGGCTACACCTTC	CATSAGGSDGYTF
TRBJ1-2	once	-	15	TRBV18	TGTGCCAGCTCACCAGCGGGACGGGGTGACTATGGCTACACCTTC	CASSPAGRGDYGYTF
TRBJ2-5	-	TRBD1	15	TRBV4-1	TGCGCCAGCAGCCACGGGCAGGGGGACCAAGAGACCCAGTACTTC	CASSHGQGDQETQYF
TRBJ2-1	-	-	17	TRBV5-1	TGCGCCAGCAGCGCGGCTGACTCCGGGGGCGCCTACAATGAGCAGTTCTTC	CASSAADSGGAYNEQFF
TRBJ1-1	-	-	14	TRBV30	TGTGCCTGGAGTGCGGGGACCGGGGGGACTGAAGCTTTCTTT	CAWSAGTGGTEAFF
TRBJ2-7	-	-	15	TRBV3-1/TRBV3-2	TGTGCCAGCAGCCAAGATGTGGGCCTCGGGAACGAGCAGTACTTC	CASSQDVGLGNEQYF
TRBJ2-1	-	-	15	TRBV7-2	TGTGCCAGCAGCTTAGAAGCTTCTTCCTACAATGAGCAGTTCTTC	CASSLEASSYNEQFF
TRBJ2-5	-	-	14	TRBV6-2/TRBV6-3	TGTGCCAGCAGTTCACCGATCGGTCGAGAGACCCAGTACTTC	CASSSPIGRETQYF
TRBJ2-7	-	-	13	TRBV30	TGTGCCTGGACAAGCTCGGACTCCTACGAGCAGTACTTC	CAWTSSDSYEQYF
TRBJ1-1	-	-	10	TRBV20-1	TGCAGCCCGGACGGGCCTGGAGCTTTCTTT	CSPDGPGAFF
TRBJ1-2	-	TRBD1	14	TRBV9	TGTGCCAGCAGCGCGGGACAGGGTTTATATGGCTACACCTTC	CASSAGQGLYGYTF
TRBJ2-1	-	-	15	TRBV19	TGTGCCAGTAGTATTCGTCCAGGGCTTTACAATGAGCAGTTCTTC	CASSIRPGLYNEQFF
TRBJ1-1	once	-	13	TRBV6-6	TGTGCCAGCGGCCCGGGGGACGACACTGAAGCTTTCTTT	CASGPGDDTEAFF
TRBJ2-7	-	-	15	TRBV11-2	TGTGCCAGCAGCTTAGGGTTTGGGAATAGCTACGAGCAGTACTTC	CASSLGFGNSYEQYF
TRBJ1-3	once	-	14	TRBV10-1	TGCGCCAGCAGTGTTGGGACGGCTGGAAACACCATATATTTT	CASSVGTAGNTIYF
TRBJ2-2	once	-	16	TRBV4-3	TGCGCCAGCAGCGAGGCCCGACCGCCGAAGGCCGGGGAGCTGTTTTTT	CASSEARPPKAGELFF
TRBJ1-2	-	-	14	TRBV5-1	TGCGCCAGCAGCCCCGGGACGTCTAACTATGGCTACACCTTC	CASSPGTSNYGYTF
TRBJ1-5	few	TRBD1	14	TRBV6-5	TGTGCCAGCGGACAGGCGGGGGGCGGGCAGCCCCAGCATTTT	CASGQAGGGQPQHF
TRBJ2-5	-	-	13	TRBV28	TGTGCCACCCTGACAGGCCCCCAAGAGACCCAGTACTTC	CATLTGPQETQYF
TRBJ2-7	-	-	14	TRBV6-5	TGTGCCAGCAGTTACCAGGGAAGGGTTGACGAGCAGTACTTC	CASSYQGRVDEQYF
TRBJ1-1	-	-	16	TRBV5-1	TGCGCCAGCAGCTATGTAGGTGCCTCCGTGAACACTGAAGCTTTCTTT	CASSYVGASVNTEAFF
TRBJ1-5	-	TRBD1	13	TRBV11-2	TGTGCCACCGACAGGGATAGCAATCAGCCCCAGCATTTT	CATDRDSNQPQHF
TRBJ2-3	-	-	14	TRBV7-6	TGTGCCAGCAGCTTACAGACGATAACAGATACGCAGTATTTT	CASSLQTITDTQYF
TRBJ2-7	-	TRBD1	13	TRBV27	TGTGCCAGCAGCTCCACCGGGACAGGGGGGCAGTACTTC	CASSSTGTGGQYF
TRBJ1-5	-	-	16	TRBV21-1	TGTGCCAGCAAAGGGCCGGTCCATGGGGGCAATCAGCCCCAGCATTTT	CASKGPVHGGNQPQHF
TRBJ2-7	-	TRBD2	15	TRBV2	TGTGCCAGCAGTGGTCGCGTAGCGGGTGGCTACGAGCAGTACTTC	CASSGRVAGGYEQYF
TRBJ2-3	-	TRBD2	14	TRBV10-3	TGTGCCATCAGCTTAGCGGGAGAGGGAGATACGCAGTATTTT	CAISLAGEGDTQYF